This TCR beta chain derives from a study of T cell changes during pregnancy in multiple sclerosis. This CDR3 has 15 residues. Trimming at V came to 6 bases and at J to 5 bases, leaving 9 bases not matched to a gene. Germline-derived CDR1 and CDR2 are MNHNY and SVGAGI (reference sequence). Measured with immunoSEQ multiplex PCR; TCRdb has only the in-frame clones, and not every one. The sample has about 130,000 clones; less than 97% are singletons. This material consisted of peripheral blood, taken after pregnancy. The chain is built from TRBV6-6 and TRBJ1-5; 8 bases align to TRBD1. This clonotype was sampled from a female donor with multiple sclerosis, enrolled in a pregnancy study. In DNA, the CDR3 is TGTGCCAGCAGGCGGCAGGGGGCCAGGGATCAGCCCCAGCATTTT. This translates into CASRRQGARDQPQHF.